Listed below are T cell receptor beta chains from one sample, sequenced in a study of blood T cells in healthy people across ages. TCRdb ran MiXCR on the 5' RACE reads and lists one entry per CDR3 protein. The table shows 1.5 million to 2 million distinct CDR3 sequences, with 49% occurring only once. Specimen: blood. Receptors originate from a woman in her thirties or forties in good health. The CDR3 runs from the conserved cysteine through the conserved F or W. D genes are given only for firm matches.

V gene	J gene	CDR3 length	D gene	CDR3 protein
TRBV7-2	TRBJ1-2	14	NA	CASSLGGVEYGYTF
TRBV5-1	TRBJ1-4	15	NA	CASSRGAQGIEKLFF
TRBV4-1	TRBJ1-4	13	NA	CASSRRTNEKLFF
TRBV5-1	TRBJ2-1	17	TRBD2	CASSSGTSGGPQGEQFF
TRBV7-2	TRBJ2-3	16	TRBD1	CASRSDDRGITDTQYF
TRBV11-2	TRBJ2-3	14	TRBD2	CASSTGGGLYTQYF
TRBV20-1	TRBJ2-5	12	TRBD1	CSARGQQETQYF
TRBV16	TRBJ2-4	17	NA	CASSQLMGSGAKNIQYF
TRBV6-5	TRBJ1-2	16	NA	CASSYGQGPQNYGYTF
TRBV27	TRBJ2-5	15	TRBD1	CASSLDRGRNNEQYF
TRBV7-2	TRBJ2-4	14	NA	CASSLGSRKNIQYF
TRBV20-1	TRBJ2-3	16	TRBD1	CSAPLAGGVTTDTQYF
TRBV5-4	TRBJ2-7	14	NA	CASSHQQSSYEQYF
TRBV10-1	NA	14	NA	CASSEPGSSYEQYF
TRBV6-1	TRBJ1-2	14	TRBD1	CASSMLQGAGGYTF
TRBV2	TRBJ1-4	16	TRBD1	CASSRPGTGGEEKLFF
TRBV20-1	TRBJ1-4	13	NA	CSAGAEANEKLFF
TRBV9	TRBJ1-6	16	NA	CASSVGGREPPSPLHF
TRBV14	TRBJ1-1	21	TRBD1	CASSQPPFKTGTGGRNTEAFF
TRBV7-2	TRBJ2-7	14	NA	CASSTYPGAYEQYF
TRBV29-1	TRBJ2-5	14	NA	CSVEDRALRGTQYF
TRBV10-3	TRBJ1-6	16	TRBD1	CAISSGQGANNSPLHF
TRBV28	TRBJ1-4	15	TRBD1	CASSPPGTGIEKLFF
TRBV4-2	TRBJ2-1	17	TRBD2	CASSHEGTSGGTGEQFF